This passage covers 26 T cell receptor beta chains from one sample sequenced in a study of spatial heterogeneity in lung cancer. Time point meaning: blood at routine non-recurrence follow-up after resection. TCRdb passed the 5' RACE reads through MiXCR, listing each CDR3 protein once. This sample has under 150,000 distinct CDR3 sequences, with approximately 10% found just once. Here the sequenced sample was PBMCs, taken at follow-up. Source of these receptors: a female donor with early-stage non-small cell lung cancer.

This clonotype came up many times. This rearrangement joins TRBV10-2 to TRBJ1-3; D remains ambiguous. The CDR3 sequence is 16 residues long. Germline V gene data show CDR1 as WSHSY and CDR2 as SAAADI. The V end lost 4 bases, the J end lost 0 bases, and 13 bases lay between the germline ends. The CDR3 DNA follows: TGCGCCAGCAGTGTGGCGGGTTGGGACTCTGGAAACACCATATATTTT. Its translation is CASSVAGWDSGNTIYF.

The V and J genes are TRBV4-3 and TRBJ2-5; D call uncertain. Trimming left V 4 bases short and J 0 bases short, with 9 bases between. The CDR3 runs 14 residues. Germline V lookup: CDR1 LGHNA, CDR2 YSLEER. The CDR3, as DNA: TGCGCCAGCAGCCCCCGGGTTTACCAAGAGACCCAGTACTTC. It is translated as CASSPRVYQETQYF.

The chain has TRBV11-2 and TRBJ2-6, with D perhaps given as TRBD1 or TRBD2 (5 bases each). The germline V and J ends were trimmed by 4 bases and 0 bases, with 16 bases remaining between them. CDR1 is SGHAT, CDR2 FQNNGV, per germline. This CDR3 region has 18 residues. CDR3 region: CASSSPGRQTSGANVLTF. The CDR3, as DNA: TGTGCCAGCAGCTCCCCGGGACGGCAAACCTCTGGGGCCAACGTCCTGACTTTC.

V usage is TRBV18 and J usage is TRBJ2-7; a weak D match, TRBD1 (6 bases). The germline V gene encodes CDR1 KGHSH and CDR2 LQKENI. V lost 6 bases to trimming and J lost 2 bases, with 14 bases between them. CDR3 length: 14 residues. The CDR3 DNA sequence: TGTGCCAGCTCCTTAGGACAGAATACCTACGAGCAGTACTTC. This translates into CASSLGQNTYEQYF.

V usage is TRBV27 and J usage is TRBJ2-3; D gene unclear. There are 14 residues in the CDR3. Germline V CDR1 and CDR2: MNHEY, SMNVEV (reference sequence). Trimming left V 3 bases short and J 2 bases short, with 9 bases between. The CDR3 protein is CASSFSWNTDTQYF. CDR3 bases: TGTGCCAGCAGTTTTTCTTGGAACACAGATACGCAGTATTTT.

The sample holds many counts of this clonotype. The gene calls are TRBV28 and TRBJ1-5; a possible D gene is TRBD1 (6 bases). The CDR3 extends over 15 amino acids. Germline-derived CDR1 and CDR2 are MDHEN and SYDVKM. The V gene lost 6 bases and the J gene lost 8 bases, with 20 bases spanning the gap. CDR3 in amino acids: CASRPSTGQWEPQHF. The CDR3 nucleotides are TGTGCCAGCAGACCTTCGACAGGCCAGTGGGAGCCCCAGCATTTT.

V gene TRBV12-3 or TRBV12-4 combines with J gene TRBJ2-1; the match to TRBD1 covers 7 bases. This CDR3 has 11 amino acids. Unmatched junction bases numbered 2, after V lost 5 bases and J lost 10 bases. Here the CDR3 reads CASSRDSEQFF. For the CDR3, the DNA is TGTGCCAGCAGTCGGGACAGCGAGCAGTTCTTC.

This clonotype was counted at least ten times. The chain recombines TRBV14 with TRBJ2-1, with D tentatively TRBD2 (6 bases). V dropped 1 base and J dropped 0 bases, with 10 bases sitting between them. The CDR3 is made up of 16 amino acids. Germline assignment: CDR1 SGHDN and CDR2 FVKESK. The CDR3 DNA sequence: TGTGCCAGCAGCCAAGTATACGGGAGCTCCTACAATGAGCAGTTCTTC. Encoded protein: CASSQVYGSSYNEQFF.

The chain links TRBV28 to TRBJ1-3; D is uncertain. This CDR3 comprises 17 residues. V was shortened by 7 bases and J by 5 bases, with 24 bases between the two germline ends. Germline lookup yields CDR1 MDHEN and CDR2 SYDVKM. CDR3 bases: TGTGCCAGCACGACGGGAGGAATAAGTAACATTAGAAACACCATATATTTT. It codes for CASTTGGISNIRNTIYF.

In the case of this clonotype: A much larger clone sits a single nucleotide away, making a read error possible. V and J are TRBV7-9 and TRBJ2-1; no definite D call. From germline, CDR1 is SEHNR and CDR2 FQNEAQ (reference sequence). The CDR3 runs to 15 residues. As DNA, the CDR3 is TGTGCCAACAGCTTAGCAGGACCGAAAACCGATGAGCAGTTCTTC. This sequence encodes CANSLAGPKTDEQFF.

Written as DNA, the CDR3 is TGTGCCAGCAGCTTATATGACACCCGTCACAGCTGGGGGAACACTGAAGCTTTCTTT. Protein product: CASSLYDTRHSWGNTEAFF. This chain connects TRBV11-2 to TRBJ1-1; unclear D gene. The CDR3 totals 19 residues. The germline V and J ends were trimmed by 2 bases and 1 base, with 23 bases remaining between them. Germline values: CDR1 SGHAT, CDR2 FQNNGV.

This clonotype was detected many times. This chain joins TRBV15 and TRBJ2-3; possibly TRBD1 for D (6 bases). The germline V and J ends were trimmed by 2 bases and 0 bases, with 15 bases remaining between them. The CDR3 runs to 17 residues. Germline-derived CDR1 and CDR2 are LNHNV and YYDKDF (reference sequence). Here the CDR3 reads CATSRRSTGPSTDTQYF. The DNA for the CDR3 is TGTGCCACCAGCAGACGGAGCACAGGGCCTAGCACAGATACGCAGTATTTT. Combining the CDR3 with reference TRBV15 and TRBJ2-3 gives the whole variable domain DAMVIQNPRYQVTQFGKPVTLSCSQTLNHNVMYWYQQKSSQAPKLLFHYYDKDFNNEADTPDNFQSRRPNTSFCFLDIRSPGLGDTAMYLCATSRRSTGPSTDTQYFGPGTRLTVL.

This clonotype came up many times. As DNA, the CDR3 is TGCAGTGCTAGTCGTGGGACAGTGAACACTGAAGCTTTCTTT. This codes for CSASRGTVNTEAFF. The chain uses TRBV20-1 and TRBJ1-1, with 7 nucleotides matching TRBD1. Per the germline V gene, CDR1 is DFQATT and CDR2 is SNEGSKA (reference sequence). V lost 3 bases and J lost 0; bases outside the gene matches: 4. This CDR3 is built from 14 residues.

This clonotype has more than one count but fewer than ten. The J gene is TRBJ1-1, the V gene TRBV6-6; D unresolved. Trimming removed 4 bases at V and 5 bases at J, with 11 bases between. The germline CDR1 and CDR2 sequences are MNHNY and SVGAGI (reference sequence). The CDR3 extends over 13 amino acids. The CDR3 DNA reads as TGTGCCAGCAGTTCGAATTCTGGAACTGAAGCTTTCTTT. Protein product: CASSSNSGTEAFF.

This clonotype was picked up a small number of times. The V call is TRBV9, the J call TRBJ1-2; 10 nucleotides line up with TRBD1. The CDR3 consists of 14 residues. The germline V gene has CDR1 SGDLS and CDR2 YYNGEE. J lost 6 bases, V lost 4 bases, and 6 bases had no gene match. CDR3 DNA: TGTGCCAGCAGCCCGGGACAGGGGTTGGATGGCTACACCTTC. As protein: CASSPGQGLDGYTF.

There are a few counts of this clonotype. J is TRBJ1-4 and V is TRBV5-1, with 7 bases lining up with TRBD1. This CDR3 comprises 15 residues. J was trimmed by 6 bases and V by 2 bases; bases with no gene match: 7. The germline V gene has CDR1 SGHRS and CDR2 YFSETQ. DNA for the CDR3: TGCGCCAGCAGCTTTACAGGGGTTAAGGATGAAAAACTGTTTTTT. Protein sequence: CASSFTGVKDEKLFF.

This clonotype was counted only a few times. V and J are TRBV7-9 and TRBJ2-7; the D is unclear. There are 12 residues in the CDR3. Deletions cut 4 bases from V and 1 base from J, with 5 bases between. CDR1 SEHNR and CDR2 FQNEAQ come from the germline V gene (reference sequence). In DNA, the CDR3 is TGTGCCAGCAGCTCATCTTCCTACGAGCAGTACTTC. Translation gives CASSSSSYEQYF.

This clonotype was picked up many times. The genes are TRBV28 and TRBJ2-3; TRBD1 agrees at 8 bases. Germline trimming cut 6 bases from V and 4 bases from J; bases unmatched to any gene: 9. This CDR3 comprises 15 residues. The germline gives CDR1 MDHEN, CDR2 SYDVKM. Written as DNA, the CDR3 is TGTGCCAGCAGCCGACAGGGGCCCCTCGCAGATACGCAGTATTTT. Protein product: CASSRQGPLADTQYF.

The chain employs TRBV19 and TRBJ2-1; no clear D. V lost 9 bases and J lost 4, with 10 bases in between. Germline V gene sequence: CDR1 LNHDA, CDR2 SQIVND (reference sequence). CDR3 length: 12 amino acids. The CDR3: CASKSVYNEQFF. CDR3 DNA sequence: TGTGCCAGCAAGTCCGTATACAATGAGCAGTTCTTC.

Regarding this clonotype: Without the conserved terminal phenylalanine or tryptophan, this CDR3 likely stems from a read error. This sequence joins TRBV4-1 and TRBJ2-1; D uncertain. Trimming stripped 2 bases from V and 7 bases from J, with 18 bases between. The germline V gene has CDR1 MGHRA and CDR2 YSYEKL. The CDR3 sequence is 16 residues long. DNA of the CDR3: TGCGCCAGCAGCCAAATGTATGCAGGCGCGAGAAATGAGCAGTTCTAC. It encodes CASSQMYAGARNEQFY.

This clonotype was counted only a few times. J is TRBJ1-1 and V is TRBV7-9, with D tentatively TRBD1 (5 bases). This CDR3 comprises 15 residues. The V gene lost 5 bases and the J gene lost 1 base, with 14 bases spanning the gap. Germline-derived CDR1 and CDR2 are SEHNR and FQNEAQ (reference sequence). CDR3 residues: CASSRTGTGNTEAFF. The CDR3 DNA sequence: TGTGCCAGCAGCAGGACCGGGACTGGGAACACTGAAGCTTTCTTT.

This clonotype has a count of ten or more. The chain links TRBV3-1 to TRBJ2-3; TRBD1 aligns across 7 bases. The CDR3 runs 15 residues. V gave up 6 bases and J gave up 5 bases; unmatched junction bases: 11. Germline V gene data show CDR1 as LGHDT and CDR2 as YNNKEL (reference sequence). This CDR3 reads CASRPRQGREDTQYF. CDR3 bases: TGTGCCAGCAGACCGAGACAGGGTAGAGAAGATACGCAGTATTTT.

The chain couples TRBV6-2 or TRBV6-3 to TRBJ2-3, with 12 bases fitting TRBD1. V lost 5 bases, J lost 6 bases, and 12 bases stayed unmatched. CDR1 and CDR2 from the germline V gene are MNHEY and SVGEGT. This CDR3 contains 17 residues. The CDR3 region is CASSTGTGGTRRDTQYF. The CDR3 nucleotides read TGTGCCAGCAGTACCGGGACAGGGGGCACCCGTCGGGATACGCAGTATTTT.

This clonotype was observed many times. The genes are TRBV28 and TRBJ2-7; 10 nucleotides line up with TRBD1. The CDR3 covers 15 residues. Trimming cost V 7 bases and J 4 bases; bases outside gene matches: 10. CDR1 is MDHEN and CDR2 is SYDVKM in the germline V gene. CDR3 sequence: CASTPGTGAPYEQYF. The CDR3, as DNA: TGTGCCAGCACCCCCGGGACAGGGGCCCCGTACGAGCAGTACTTC. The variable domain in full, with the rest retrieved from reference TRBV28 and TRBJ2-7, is DVKVTQSSRYLVKRTGEKVFLECVQDMDHENMFWYRQDPGLGLRLIYFSYDVKMKEKGDIPEGYSVSREKKERFSLILESASTNQTSMYLCASTPGTGAPYEQYFGPGTRLTVT.

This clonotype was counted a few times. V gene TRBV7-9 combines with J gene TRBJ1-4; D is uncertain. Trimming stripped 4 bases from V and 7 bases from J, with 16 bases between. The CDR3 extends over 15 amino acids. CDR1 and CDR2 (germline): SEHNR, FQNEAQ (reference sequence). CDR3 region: CASSSGVATLEKLFF. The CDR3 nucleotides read TGTGCCAGCAGCTCGGGAGTGGCGACACTTGAAAAACTGTTTTTT.

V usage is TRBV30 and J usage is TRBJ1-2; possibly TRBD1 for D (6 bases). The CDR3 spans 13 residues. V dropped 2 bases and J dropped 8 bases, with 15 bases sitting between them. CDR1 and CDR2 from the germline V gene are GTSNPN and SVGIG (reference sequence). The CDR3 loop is CAWSLQGTGGYTF. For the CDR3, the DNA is TGTGCCTGGAGTTTACAGGGAACGGGCGGCTACACCTTC. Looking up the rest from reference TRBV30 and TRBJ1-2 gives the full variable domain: SQTIHQWPATLVQPVGSPLSLECTVEGTSNPNLYWYRQAAGRGLQLLFYSVGIGQISSEVPQNLSASRPQDRQFILSSKKLLLSDSGFYLCAWSLQGTGGYTFGSGTRLTVV.